This paragraph covers one T cell receptor beta chain sequence. This CDR3 is built from 12 residues. From germline, CDR1 is DFQATT and CDR2 SNEGSKA (reference sequence). V was trimmed by 6 bases and J by 7 bases, leaving 12 bases between them. Subjects aged 18 to 65 presented with newly diagnosed hyperthyroidism of less than 2 months' duration. It was uncontrolled infection, other autoimmune disease, pregnancy or lactation that excluded patients. Extraction of PBMCs used roughly 9.6 ml of fresh peripheral blood. This specimen comes from a study of T cells in Graves' hyperthyroidism and ophthalmopathy. Overall study: The authors collected peripheral blood at initial diagnosis, before any treatment.

It was RNA transcripts that yielded the amplified TCR beta CDR3 regions. TCR CDR3 underwent first-round RT-PCR with the HTBI primer set. TCRdb reprocessed the multiplex PCR reads with MiXCR, giving one entry per CDR3 protein. The sample gives approximately 870,000 distinct CDR3 sequences, 38% of which show up once; approximately 8.7% is in the top ten. The rearrangement uses TRBV20-1 and TRBJ1-4; D remains unclear. Sequencing used blood. This TCR was sampled from a young man with Graves' hyperthyroidism. The CDR3 DNA reads TGCAGTGCAGCCGTAGGTGGTGAAAAACTGTTTTTT. It codes for CSAAVGGEKLFF.